What follows describes a single TCR beta chain. The antigen is unknown. The CDR3 sequence is 15 residues long. Trimming cost V 3 bases and J 3 bases; bases outside gene matches: 7. This entry belongs to a study of blood T cells in healthy people across ages. Study results and limitations: A roughly linear age-dependent decrease characterized TCR beta diversity per million T cells. Among long-lived donors, naive CD4+ cells were more numerous and diversity higher than in aged donors. CMV status of donors was unknown, possibly confounding expanded clonotype changes.

The authors ran a second PCR of about 6 to 12 cycles using a sample-barcoded 5' primer and a J-beta primer mix. Each cDNA molecule was tagged by a template-switch adaptor with 12 random nucleotides. One entry per CDR3 protein results from TCRdb running MiXCR on the 5' RACE reads. This table holds hundreds of thousands of distinct CDR3 sequences, approximately 21% found once. This chain uses TRBV12-3 or TRBV12-4 with TRBJ1-2; 7 nucleotides align to TRBD1. The receptor comes from a man in his 70s in good health. Source material: blood. CDR3 protein: CASSFQTGTYYGYTF. In DNA, the CDR3 is TGTGCCAGCAGTTTCCAGACAGGGACCTACTATGGCTACACCTTC.